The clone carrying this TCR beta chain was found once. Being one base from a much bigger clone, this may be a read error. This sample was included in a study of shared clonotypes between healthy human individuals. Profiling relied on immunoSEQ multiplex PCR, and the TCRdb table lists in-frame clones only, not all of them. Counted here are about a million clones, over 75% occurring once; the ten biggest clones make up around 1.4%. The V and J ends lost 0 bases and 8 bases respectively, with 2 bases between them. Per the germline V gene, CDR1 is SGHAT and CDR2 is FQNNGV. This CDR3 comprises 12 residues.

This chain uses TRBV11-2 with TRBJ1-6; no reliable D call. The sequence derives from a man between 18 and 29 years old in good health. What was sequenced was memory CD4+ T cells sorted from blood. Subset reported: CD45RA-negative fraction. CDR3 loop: CASSLEDSPLHF. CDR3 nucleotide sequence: TGTGCCAGCAGCTTAGAGGATTCACCCCTCCACTTT.